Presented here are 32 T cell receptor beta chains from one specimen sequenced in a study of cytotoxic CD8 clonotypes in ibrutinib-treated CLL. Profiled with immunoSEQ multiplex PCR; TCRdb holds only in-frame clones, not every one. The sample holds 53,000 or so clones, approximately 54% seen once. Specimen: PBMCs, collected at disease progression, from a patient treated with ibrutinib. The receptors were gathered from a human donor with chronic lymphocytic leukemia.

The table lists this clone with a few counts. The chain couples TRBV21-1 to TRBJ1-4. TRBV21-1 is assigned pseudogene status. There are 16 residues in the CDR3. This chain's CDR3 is CASSKAREAVNEKLFF. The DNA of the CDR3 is TGTGCCAGCAGCAAAGCGCGGGAGGCAGTAAATGAAAAACTGTTTTTT.

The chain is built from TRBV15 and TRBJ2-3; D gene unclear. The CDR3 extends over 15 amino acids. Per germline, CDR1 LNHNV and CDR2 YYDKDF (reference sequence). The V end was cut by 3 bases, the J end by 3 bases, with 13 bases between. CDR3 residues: CATSSRPGWTDTQYF. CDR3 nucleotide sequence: TGTGCCACCAGCAGCCGACCCGGGTGGACAGATACGCAGTATTTT.

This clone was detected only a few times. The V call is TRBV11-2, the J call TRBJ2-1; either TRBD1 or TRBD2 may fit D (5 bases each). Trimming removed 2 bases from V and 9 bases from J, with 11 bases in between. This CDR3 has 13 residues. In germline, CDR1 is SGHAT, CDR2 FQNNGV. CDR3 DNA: TGTGCCAGCAGCTTAAGTTCAGGGAGTGAGCAGTTCTTC. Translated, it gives CASSLSSGSEQFF.

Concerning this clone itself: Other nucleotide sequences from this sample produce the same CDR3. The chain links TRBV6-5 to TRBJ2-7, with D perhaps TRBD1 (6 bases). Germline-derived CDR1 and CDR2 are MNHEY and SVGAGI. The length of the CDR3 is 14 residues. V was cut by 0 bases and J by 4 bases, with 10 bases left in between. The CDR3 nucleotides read TGTGCCAGCAGTTACTCGGCAGGGGAGTACGAGCAGTACTTC. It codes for CASSYSAGEYEQYF.

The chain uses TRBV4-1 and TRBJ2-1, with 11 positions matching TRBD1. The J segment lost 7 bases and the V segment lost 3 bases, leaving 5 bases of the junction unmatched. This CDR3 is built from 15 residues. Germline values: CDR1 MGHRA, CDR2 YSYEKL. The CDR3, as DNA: TGCGCCAGCAGCCACGGACAGGGGGCGCGGAATGAGCAGTTCTTC. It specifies CASSHGQGARNEQFF.

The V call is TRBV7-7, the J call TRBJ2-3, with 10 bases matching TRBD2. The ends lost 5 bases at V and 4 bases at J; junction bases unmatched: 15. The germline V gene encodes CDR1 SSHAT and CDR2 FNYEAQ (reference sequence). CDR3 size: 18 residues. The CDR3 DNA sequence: TGTGCCAGCAGCCTCCGGGGCCAGCGGGGGGGCCCCCCAGATACGCAGTATTTT. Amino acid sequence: CASSLRGQRGGPPDTQYF. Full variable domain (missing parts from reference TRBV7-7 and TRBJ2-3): GAGVSQSPRYKVTKRGQDVTLRCDPISSHATLYWYQQALGQGPEFLTYFNYEAQPDKSGLPSDRFSAERPEGSISTLTIQRTEQRDSAMYRCASSLRGQRGGPPDTQYFGPGTRLTVL.

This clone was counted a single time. Here the CDR3 DNA reads TGTGCCAGCAGGGTCGATCTTAGACGGAGCTATGGCTACACCTTC. As protein: CASRVDLRRSYGYTF. The rearrangement joins TRBV6-6 to TRBJ1-2; the D is unclear. V was shortened by 6 bases and J by 4 bases, with 18 bases between the two germline ends. The CDR3 extends over 15 amino acids. The V gene's germline CDR1 is MNHNY and CDR2 SVGAGI (reference sequence).

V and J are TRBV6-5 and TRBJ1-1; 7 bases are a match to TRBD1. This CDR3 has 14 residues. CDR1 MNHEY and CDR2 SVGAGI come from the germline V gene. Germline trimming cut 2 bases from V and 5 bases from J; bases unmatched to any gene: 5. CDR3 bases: TGTGCCAGCAGTTACGACAGGGTGGGAACTGAAGCTTTCTTT. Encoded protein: CASSYDRVGTEAFF.

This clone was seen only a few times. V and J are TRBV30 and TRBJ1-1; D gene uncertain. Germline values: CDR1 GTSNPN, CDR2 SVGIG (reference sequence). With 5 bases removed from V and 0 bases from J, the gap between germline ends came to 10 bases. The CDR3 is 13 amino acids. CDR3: CAWDISMNTEAFF. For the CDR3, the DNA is TGTGCCTGGGACATTTCGATGAACACTGAAGCTTTCTTT.

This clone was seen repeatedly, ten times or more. CDR3 loop: CASSLGDNSGANVLTF. The CDR3 DNA reads as TGTGCCAGCAGCTTAGGGGATAACTCTGGGGCCAACGTCCTGACTTTC. This chain joins TRBV11-3 and TRBJ2-6; no definite D call. This CDR3 is built from 16 residues. The germline V gene has CDR1 SGHNT and CDR2 YENEEA. Trimming cost V 1 base and J 0 bases, with 7 bases left between them.

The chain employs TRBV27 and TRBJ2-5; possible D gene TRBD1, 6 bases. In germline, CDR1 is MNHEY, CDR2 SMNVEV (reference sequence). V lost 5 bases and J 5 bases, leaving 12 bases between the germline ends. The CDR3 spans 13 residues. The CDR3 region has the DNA TGTGCCAGCAGTAAAGGGGACACGGAGACCCAGTACTTC. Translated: CASSKGDTETQYF.

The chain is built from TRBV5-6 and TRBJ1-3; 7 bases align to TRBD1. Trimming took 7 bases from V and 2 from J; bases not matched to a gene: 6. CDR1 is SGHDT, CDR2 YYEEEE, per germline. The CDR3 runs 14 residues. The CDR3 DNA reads TGTGCCAGCCATCAGGGGGTCGCTGGAAACACCATATATTTT. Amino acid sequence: CASHQGVAGNTIYF. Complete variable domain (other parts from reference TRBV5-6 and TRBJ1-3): DAGVTQSPTHLIKTRGQQVTLRCSPKSGHDTVSWYQQALGQGPQFIFQYYEEEERQRGNFPDRFSGHQFPNYSSELNVNALLLGDSALYLCASHQGVAGNTIYFGEGSWLTVV.

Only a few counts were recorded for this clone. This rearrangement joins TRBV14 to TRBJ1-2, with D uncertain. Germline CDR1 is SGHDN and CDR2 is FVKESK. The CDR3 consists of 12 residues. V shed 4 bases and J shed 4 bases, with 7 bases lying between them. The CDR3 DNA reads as TGTGCCAGCAGCCCGACACGCTATGGCTACACCTTC. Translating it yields CASSPTRYGYTF. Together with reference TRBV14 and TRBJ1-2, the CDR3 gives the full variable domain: EAGVTQFPSHSVIEKGQTVTLRCDPISGHDNLYWYRRVMGKEIKFLLHFVKESKQDESGMPNNRFLAERTGGTYSTLKVQPAELEDSGVYFCASSPTRYGYTFGSGTRLTVV.

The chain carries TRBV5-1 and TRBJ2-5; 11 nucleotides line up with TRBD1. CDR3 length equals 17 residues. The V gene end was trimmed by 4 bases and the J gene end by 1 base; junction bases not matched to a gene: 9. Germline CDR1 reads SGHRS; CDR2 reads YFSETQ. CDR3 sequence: CASSLAPGTGGQETQYF. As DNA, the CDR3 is TGCGCCAGCAGCCTCGCCCCAGGGACAGGGGGCCAAGAGACCCAGTACTTC.

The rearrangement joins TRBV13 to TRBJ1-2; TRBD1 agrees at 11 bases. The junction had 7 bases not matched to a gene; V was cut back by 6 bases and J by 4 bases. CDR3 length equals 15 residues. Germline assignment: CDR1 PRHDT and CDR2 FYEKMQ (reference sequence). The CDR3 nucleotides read TGTGCCAGCAGTTTTGCGGGACAGGGGGTCTATGGCTACACCTTC. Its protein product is CASSFAGQGVYGYTF.

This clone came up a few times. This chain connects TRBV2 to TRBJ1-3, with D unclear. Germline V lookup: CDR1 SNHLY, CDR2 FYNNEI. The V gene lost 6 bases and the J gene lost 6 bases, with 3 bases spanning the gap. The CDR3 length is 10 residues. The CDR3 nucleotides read TGTGCCAGCAGAGCAAACACCATATATTTT. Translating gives CASRANTIYF.

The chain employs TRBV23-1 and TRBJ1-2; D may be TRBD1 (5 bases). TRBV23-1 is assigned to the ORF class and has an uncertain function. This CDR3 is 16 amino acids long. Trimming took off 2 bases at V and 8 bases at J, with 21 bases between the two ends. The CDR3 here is CASSQHPGRSSEGYTF. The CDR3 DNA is TGCGCCAGCAGTCAACACCCAGGGAGGAGTTCGGAAGGCTACACCTTC.

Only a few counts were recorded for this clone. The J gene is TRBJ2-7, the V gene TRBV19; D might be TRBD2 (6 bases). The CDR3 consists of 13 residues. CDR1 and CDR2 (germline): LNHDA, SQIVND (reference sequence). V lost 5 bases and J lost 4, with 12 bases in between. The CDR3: CASSPGRGYEQYF. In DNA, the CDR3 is TGTGCCAGTAGTCCCGGGAGAGGGTACGAGCAGTACTTC.

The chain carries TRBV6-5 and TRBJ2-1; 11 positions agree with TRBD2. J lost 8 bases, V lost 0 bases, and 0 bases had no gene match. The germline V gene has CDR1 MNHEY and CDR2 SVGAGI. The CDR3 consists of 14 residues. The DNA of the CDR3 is TGTGCCAGCAGTTACTCGACTAGCGGGGATGAGCAGTTCTTC. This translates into CASSYSTSGDEQFF.

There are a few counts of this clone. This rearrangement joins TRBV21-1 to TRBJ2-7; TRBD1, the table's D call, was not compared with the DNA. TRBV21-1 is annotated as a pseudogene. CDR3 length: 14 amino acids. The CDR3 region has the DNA TGTGCCAGCAGCAAAGTTGACAGGTGCTACGAGCAGTACTTC. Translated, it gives CASSKVDRCYEQYF.

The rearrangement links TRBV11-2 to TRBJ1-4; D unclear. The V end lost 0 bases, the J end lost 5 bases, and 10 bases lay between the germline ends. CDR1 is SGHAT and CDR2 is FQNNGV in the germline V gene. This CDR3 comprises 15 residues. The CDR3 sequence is CASSLEIQQNEKLFF. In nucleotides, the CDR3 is TGTGCCAGCAGCTTAGAGATACAGCAGAATGAAAAACTGTTTTTT.

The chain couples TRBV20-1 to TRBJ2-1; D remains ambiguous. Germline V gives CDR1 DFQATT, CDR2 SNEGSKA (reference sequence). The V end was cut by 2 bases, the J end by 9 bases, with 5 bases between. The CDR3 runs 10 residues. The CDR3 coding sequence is TGCAGTGCTAGATACGGTGAGCAGTTCTTC. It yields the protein CSARYGEQFF.

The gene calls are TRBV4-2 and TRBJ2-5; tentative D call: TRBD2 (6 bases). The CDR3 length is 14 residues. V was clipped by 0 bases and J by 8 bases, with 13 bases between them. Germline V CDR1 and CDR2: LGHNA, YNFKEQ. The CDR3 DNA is TGTGCCAGCAGCCAAGATATATCGGAGGGCACCCAGTACTTC. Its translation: CASSQDISEGTQYF.

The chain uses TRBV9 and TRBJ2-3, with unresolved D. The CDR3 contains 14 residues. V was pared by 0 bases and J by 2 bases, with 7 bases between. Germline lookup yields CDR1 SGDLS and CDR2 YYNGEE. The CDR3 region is CASSVAVTTDTQYF. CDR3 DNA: TGTGCCAGCAGCGTAGCAGTCACCACAGATACGCAGTATTTT.

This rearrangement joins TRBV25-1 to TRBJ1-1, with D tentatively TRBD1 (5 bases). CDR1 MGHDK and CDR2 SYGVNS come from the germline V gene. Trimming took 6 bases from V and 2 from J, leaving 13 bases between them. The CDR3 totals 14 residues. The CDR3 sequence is CASRIRGTNTEAFF. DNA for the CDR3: TGTGCCAGCAGAATTAGGGGCACTAACACTGAAGCTTTCTTT.

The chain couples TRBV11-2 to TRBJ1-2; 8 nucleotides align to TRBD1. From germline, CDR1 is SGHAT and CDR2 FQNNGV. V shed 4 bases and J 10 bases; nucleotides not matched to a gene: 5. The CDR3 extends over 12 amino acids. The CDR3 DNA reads TGTGCCAGCAGCTCCTACAGGGGGGTCTACACCTTC. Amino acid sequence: CASSSYRGVYTF.

CDR3 sequence reads: CSVEPRDRGRETQYF. CDR3 bases: TGCAGCGTTGAACCCCGGGACAGGGGGCGCGAGACCCAGTACTTC. The J gene is TRBJ2-5, the V gene TRBV29-1; 12 bases fit TRBD1. The CDR3 totals 15 residues. Germline V gene lookup returns CDR1 SQVTM and CDR2 ANQGSEA. J gave up 5 bases and V 2 bases, and 6 bases lay outside the gene matches.

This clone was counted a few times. The CDR3 sequence is CATSRSQGEAFF. As DNA, the CDR3 is TGTGCCACCAGCAGAAGCCAAGGAGAAGCTTTCTTT. The V and J genes are TRBV15 and TRBJ1-1; D not certain. Trimming removed 2 bases from V and 8 bases from J, with 9 bases in between. CDR3 length: 12 amino acids. Germline lookup yields CDR1 LNHNV and CDR2 YYDKDF (reference sequence).

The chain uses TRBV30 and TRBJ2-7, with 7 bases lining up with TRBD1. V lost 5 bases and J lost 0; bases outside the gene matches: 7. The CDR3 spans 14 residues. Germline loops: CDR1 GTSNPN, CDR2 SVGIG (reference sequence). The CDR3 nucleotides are TGTGCCTGGGCCCCGGGACAGATCTCCTACGAGCAGTACTTC. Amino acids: CAWAPGQISYEQYF.

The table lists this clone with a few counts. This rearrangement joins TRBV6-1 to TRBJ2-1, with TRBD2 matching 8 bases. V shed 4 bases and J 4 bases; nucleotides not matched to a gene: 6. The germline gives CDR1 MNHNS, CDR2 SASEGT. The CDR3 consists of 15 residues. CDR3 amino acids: CASSVSASGYNEQFF. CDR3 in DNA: TGTGCCAGCAGTGTCTCCGCTAGCGGGTACAATGAGCAGTTCTTC.

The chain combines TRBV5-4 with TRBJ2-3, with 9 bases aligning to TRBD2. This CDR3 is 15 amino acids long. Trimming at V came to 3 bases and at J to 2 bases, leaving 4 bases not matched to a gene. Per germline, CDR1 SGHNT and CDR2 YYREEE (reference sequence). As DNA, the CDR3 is TGTGCCAGCAGCTCCAGCGGGGGGCCCACAGATACGCAGTATTTT. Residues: CASSSSGGPTDTQYF.

This CDR3 is CASSITSGGKEIYEQYF. In nucleotides, the CDR3 is TGTGCCAGCAGCATTACTAGCGGGGGGAAGGAGATCTACGAGCAGTACTTC. This chain connects TRBV13 to TRBJ2-7, with 12 bases that match TRBD2. This CDR3 contains 17 residues. Trimming removed 5 bases from V and 3 bases from J; junction bases left unmatched: 11. The germline CDR1 and CDR2 sequences are PRHDT and FYEKMQ (reference sequence).